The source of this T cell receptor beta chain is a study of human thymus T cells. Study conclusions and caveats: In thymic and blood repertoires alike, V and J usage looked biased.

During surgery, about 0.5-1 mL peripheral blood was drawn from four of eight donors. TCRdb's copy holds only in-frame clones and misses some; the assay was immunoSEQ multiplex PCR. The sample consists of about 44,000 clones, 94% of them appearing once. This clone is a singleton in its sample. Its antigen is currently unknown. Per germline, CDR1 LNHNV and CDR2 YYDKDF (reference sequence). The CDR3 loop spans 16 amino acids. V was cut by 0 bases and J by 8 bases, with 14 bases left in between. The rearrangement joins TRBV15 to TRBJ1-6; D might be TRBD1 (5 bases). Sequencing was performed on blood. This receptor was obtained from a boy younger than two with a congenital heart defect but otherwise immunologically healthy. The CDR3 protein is CATSRDWAGGDSPLHF. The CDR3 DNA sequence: TGTGCCACCAGCAGAGATTGGGCAGGAGGGGATTCACCCCTCCACTTT.